Each of the 5 T cell receptor beta chains below was sequenced from the same sample in a study of cytomegalovirus exposure and HLA in healthy donors. TCRdb's table, derived via immunoSEQ multiplex PCR, lists solely in-frame clones and lacks some. The data show about 120,000 clones, 85% to 90% seen once. The specimen sequenced was PBMCs. Receptors were obtained from a woman under 30 in good health and CMV-seronegative.

The genes are TRBV28 and TRBJ2-7, with 7 bases identical to TRBD2. This CDR3 contains 17 residues. Germline CDR1 and CDR2: MDHEN and SYDVKM. V gave up 5 bases and J gave up 3 bases; unmatched junction bases: 16. The CDR3 loop reads CASSLAAQVKGLYEQYF. CDR3 nucleotides: TGTGCCAGCAGTCTAGCGGCTCAGGTTAAGGGCCTCTACGAGCAGTACTTC.

V usage is TRBV4-3 and J usage is TRBJ2-5; TRBD2 agrees at 8 bases. The CDR3 has 14 residues. Trimming took 3 bases from V and 5 from J; bases not matched to a gene: 5. Germline V lookup: CDR1 LGHNA, CDR2 YSLEER. CDR3 residues: CASSQGLGVETQYF. CDR3 in DNA: TGCGCCAGCAGCCAGGGACTAGGTGTTGAGACCCAGTACTTC.

V usage is TRBV15 and J usage is TRBJ1-2; D unresolved. CDR1 and CDR2 from the germline V gene are LNHNV and YYDKDF (reference sequence). CDR3 length: 17 residues. The V end lost 0 bases, the J end lost 5 bases, and 19 bases lay between the germline ends. CDR3 region: CATSRDATDIPPYGYTF. The CDR3 region has the DNA TGTGCCACCAGCAGAGACGCAACAGATATCCCTCCGTATGGCTACACCTTC.

This clone was counted a single time. The J gene is TRBJ2-5, the V gene TRBV15; possibly TRBD2 for D (6 bases). The CDR3 is 11 amino acids. CDR1 LNHNV and CDR2 YYDKDF come from the germline V gene (reference sequence). Trimming removed 8 bases at V and 3 bases at J, with 7 bases between. This CDR3 is CATEREETQYF. The CDR3 DNA follows: TGTGCCACCGAGCGGGAAGAGACCCAGTACTTC.

This sequence joins TRBV4-3 and TRBJ1-2; TRBD1 matches 9 bases. The germline V gene encodes CDR1 LGHNA and CDR2 YSLEER. V gave up 0 bases and J gave up 8 bases; unmatched junction bases: 13. There are 17 residues in the CDR3. The CDR3 reads CASSQERGTGGGYGYTF. The CDR3 DNA sequence: TGCGCCAGCAGCCAAGAGCGAGGAACAGGGGGCGGGTACGGCTACACCTTC.